Below are 17 T cell receptor beta chains sequenced from a single sample in a study of T cell changes during pregnancy in multiple sclerosis. Clones were read by immunoSEQ multiplex PCR, and TCRdb kept only the in-frame ones, dropping some. The sample has under 95,000 clones; about 94% are singletons. The sequenced sample was peripheral blood, obtained in the second trimester of pregnancy. These receptors were obtained from a female donor in good health, enrolled as a control in a pregnancy study.

Here the CDR3 DNA reads TGCGCCAGCAGTGACGCCGACGGGAAATCCTACGAGCAGTACTTC. It codes for CASSDADGKSYEQYF. This chain joins TRBV10-2 and TRBJ2-7, with a possible D match to TRBD2 (5 bases). The CDR3 loop spans 15 amino acids. Trimming left V 3 bases short and J 1 base short, with 13 bases between. Germline CDR1 is WSHSY and CDR2 is SAAADI.

This sequence joins TRBV19 and TRBJ2-1; D is possibly TRBD1 (6 bases). V gave up 8 bases and J gave up 3 bases, with 14 bases separating them. The CDR3 contains 14 residues. Per the germline V gene, CDR1 is LNHDA and CDR2 is SQIVND (reference sequence). CDR3: CASGSGTLYNEQFF. CDR3 in DNA: TGTGCCAGTGGGTCCGGGACACTCTACAATGAGCAGTTCTTC.

The rearrangement uses TRBV27 and TRBJ2-7; 7 nucleotides align to TRBD2. The CDR3 has 15 residues. CDR1 is MNHEY and CDR2 is SMNVEV in the germline V gene (reference sequence). With 1 base clipped from V and 2 bases from J, the junction kept 5 bases outside the gene matches. This CDR3 is CASSLLAAGAYEQYF. DNA for the CDR3: TGTGCCAGCAGTTTATTAGCGGCGGGGGCCTACGAGCAGTACTTC.

The rearrangement joins TRBV2 to TRBJ2-7; TRBD1 matches at 7 bases. Germline V CDR1 and CDR2: SNHLY, FYNNEI. The CDR3 is 17 amino acids. Trimming cost V 6 bases and J 3 bases; bases outside gene matches: 17. The CDR3 sequence: CASSLTGSQVVFYEQYF. DNA of the CDR3: TGTGCCAGCAGCCTGACAGGGTCGCAGGTAGTTTTCTACGAGCAGTACTTC.

The sample holds a few counts of this clone. The gene calls are TRBV30 and TRBJ1-3; no clear D gene. V was pared by 3 bases and J by 0 bases, with 12 bases between. The CDR3 consists of 15 residues. Germline V gene lookup returns CDR1 GTSNPN and CDR2 SVGIG (reference sequence). The CDR3 sequence is CAWRTHSSSGNTIYF. CDR3 DNA: TGTGCCTGGAGGACACACTCTTCCTCTGGAAACACCATATATTTT.

The chain links TRBV6-1 to TRBJ2-1; 15 bases line up with TRBD2. The J segment lost 10 bases and the V segment lost 4 bases, leaving 8 bases of the junction unmatched. From germline, CDR1 is MNHNS and CDR2 SASEGT. The CDR3 runs to 16 residues. The CDR3 is CASSGGLAGGFREQFF. DNA for the CDR3: TGTGCCAGCAGTGGCGGACTAGCGGGAGGGTTCAGAGAGCAGTTCTTC.

V and J are TRBV5-1 and TRBJ2-1, with 10 bases lining up with TRBD2. The CDR3 is 16 amino acids. Germline CDR1 is SGHRS and CDR2 is YFSETQ. Trimming cost V 4 bases and J 4 bases; bases outside gene matches: 8. This CDR3 reads CASSTAGTSEYNEQFF. CDR3 sequence (DNA): TGCGCCAGCAGCACCGCCGGGACTAGCGAATACAATGAGCAGTTCTTC.

This chain connects TRBV7-6 to TRBJ2-1; D possibly corresponds to TRBD1 (6 bases). V lost 3 bases and J lost 0, with 18 bases in between. This CDR3 comprises 18 residues. Per germline, CDR1 SGHVS and CDR2 FNYEAQ. In DNA form, the CDR3 reads TGTGCCAGCAGCTTCAGGGGCCGGGAACTAAGCTCCTACAATGAGCAGTTCTTC. Translation: CASSFRGRELSSYNEQFF.

This clone came up a few times. The chain is built from TRBV2 and TRBJ2-2; the match to TRBD2 covers 7 bases. The CDR3 sequence is 20 residues long. Germline CDR1 and CDR2: SNHLY and FYNNEI. J lost 0 bases, V lost 1 base, and 14 bases had no gene match. The CDR3 here is CASSEDDGLAEYANTGELFF. CDR3 nucleotides: TGTGCCAGCAGTGAAGACGATGGCCTAGCGGAGTACGCGAACACCGGGGAGCTGTTTTTT.

The chain is built from TRBV5-8 and TRBJ1-4; weak D call: TRBD1 (5 bases). This CDR3 is 14 amino acids long. Germline V lookup: CDR1 SGHTS, CDR2 YDEGEE. V was clipped by 2 bases and J by 8 bases, with 13 bases between them. The DNA for the CDR3 is TGTGCCAGCAGCTTAGGCCAGGGCGGCGAAAAACTGTTTTTT. This gives the protein CASSLGQGGEKLFF.

In this sample, this clone turned up once. This chain joins TRBV28 and TRBJ2-7, with 7 bases matching TRBD1. Germline CDR1 and CDR2: MDHEN and SYDVKM. The trim removed 1 base at V and 1 base at J, leaving 10 bases unmatched. The CDR3 covers 17 residues. CDR3 in DNA: TGTGCCAGCAGTTTATCGACAGACAGGGTGAGGTCCTACGAGCAGTACTTC. It is translated as CASSLSTDRVRSYEQYF.

V and J are TRBV5-6 and TRBJ2-1, with a weak D call TRBD2 (6 bases). The CDR3 sequence is 15 residues long. Germline lookup yields CDR1 SGHDT and CDR2 YYEEEE. The germline V and J ends were trimmed by 4 bases and 3 bases, with 14 bases remaining between them. The DNA for the CDR3 is TGTGCCAGCAGCCCCGACGGGGGTGTCTACAATGAGCAGTTCTTC. Protein product: CASSPDGGVYNEQFF.

The chain links TRBV5-1 to TRBJ2-1; 12 nucleotides agree with TRBD2. CDR3 length: 15 amino acids. Germline V CDR1 and CDR2: SGHRS, YFSETQ. The ends lost 6 bases at V and 9 bases at J; junction bases unmatched: 10. For the CDR3, the DNA is TGCGCCAGCACTGAGGGCCTAGCGGGAGGGGGTGAGCAGTTCTTC. Translated: CASTEGLAGGGEQFF.

This chain joins TRBV28 and TRBJ2-7, with 12 bases matching TRBD2. After removal of 2 bases from V and 3 bases from J, the junction contained 5 bases not matched to a gene. Germline assignment: CDR1 MDHEN and CDR2 SYDVKM. This CDR3 has 16 amino acids. CDR3 coding DNA: TGTGCCAGCAGTTTAGTAGGACTAGCGGGAATCTACGAGCAGTACTTC. Translated: CASSLVGLAGIYEQYF.

This sequence joins TRBV5-1 and TRBJ1-1; no firm D call. The CDR3 extends over 13 amino acids. The V end lost 2 bases, the J end lost 1 base, and 6 bases lay between the germline ends. Germline CDR1 SGHRS, CDR2 YFSETQ. The chain's CDR3 is CASSFEQNTEAFF. The CDR3 coding sequence is TGCGCCAGCAGCTTCGAACAGAACACTGAAGCTTTCTTT. The variable domain in full, with the rest retrieved from reference TRBV5-1 and TRBJ1-1, is KAGVTQTPRYLIKTRGQQVTLSCSPISGHRSVSWYQQTPGQGLQFLFEYFSETQRNKGNFPGRFSGRQFSNSRSEMNVSTLELGDSALYLCASSFEQNTEAFFGQGTRLTVV.

The chain recombines TRBV5-1 with TRBJ2-1; 8 positions match TRBD2. Germline values: CDR1 SGHRS, CDR2 YFSETQ. The CDR3 contains 16 residues. V lost 0 bases and J lost 2; bases outside the gene matches: 4. The CDR3 sequence is CASSLAQREPYNEQFF. The CDR3 region has the DNA TGCGCCAGCAGCTTGGCTCAGCGGGAGCCCTACAATGAGCAGTTCTTC.

CDR3 sequence reads: CASSLARTSGSMGYNEQFF. For the CDR3, the DNA is TGTGCCAGCAGCTTGGCTAGGACTAGCGGGAGTATGGGCTACAATGAGCAGTTCTTC. The rearrangement uses TRBV5-4 and TRBJ2-1; 13 bases line up with TRBD2. V lost 0 bases, J lost 3 bases, and 9 bases stayed unmatched. There are 19 residues in the CDR3. Germline-derived CDR1 and CDR2 are SGHNT and YYREEE (reference sequence).